Included here is one T cell receptor (beta chain) sequence, with context. There is no known antigen for this receptor. It has no much larger one-base neighbor in the sample; base qualities were not kept. To estimate absolute template abundance from read counts, synthetic TCR analog templates were spiked into each PCR. The immunoSEQ assay was used to amplify TCRbeta CDR3 regions from genomic DNA with bias-controlled V and J gene primers. Sequencing of rearranged TCRbeta segments was performed at approximately 20X coverage. The source study handled its data this way. Clustering was used to correct sequencing errors, and CDR3s were annotated against IMGT so that V, D and J genes could be assigned. Out-of-frame and stop-codon sequences were excluded, and only productive TCRbeta rearrangements were used in downstream analyses. To compute clonality, Shannon entropy was normalized by the log of the number of unique productive sequences and then subtracted from one. Clones differing between time points or between blood and tumor were identified using Fisher's exact test with Benjamini-Hochberg correction, with an adjusted p below 0.01 applied as the threshold. Drawn from immuneACCESS, this table holds only the in-frame rearrangements with V and J called that TCRdb kept. Clones are partly lost; checked studies trace under half to an unresolved V gene and leave the rest unexplained. V and J calls and clone size are those listed in that table; D and trimming were worked out from the DNA. A total of 38,000 or so clones appear in this sample, 80% to 90% of them only once. About 16% of the sample belongs to the ten largest clones.

The germline V and J ends show losses of 3 bases and 9 bases respectively, and no gene match explains 9 bases of the junction. Based on the germline V gene, the CDR1 and CDR2 sequences are MDHEN and SYDVKM. From the cysteine up to the phenylalanine, the CDR3 has a length of 15 residues. Left in the record is the CDR3 DNA by itself, 45 bases read in frame from the first base. This entry is derived from a study of PD-L1 blockade in urothelial cancer (dated by TCRdb to the late 2010s). Regarding the complete study: All patients started therapy around 2014 and received atezolizumab 1,200 mg intravenously every 3 weeks. Patients had an ECOG performance status of 0 or 1 and had received between 0 and 3 prior chemotherapy regimens. In the same patients, pretreatment tumors underwent whole exome sequencing and RNA sequencing in addition to TCR sequencing. Approximately 30 patients had pretreatment blood TCR-seq, some 25 had at least one posttreatment blood collection, and some 25 had tumor TCR-seq. Blood samples yielded a median of roughly 140,000 T cells and more than 80,000 unique TCRs, with median clonality roughly 0.085. About 85% of the roughly 29 patients were identified as males with urothelial cancer of bladder origin, and a prior smoking history was reported by 18 of 29 patients. Roughly 10 patients achieved durable clinical benefit and about 22 did not. Blood samples were analyzed at two time points: 3 weeks after treatment start (second dose) and 6 weeks after treatment start. The study was an exploratory multi-omic analysis of somatic, immune and clinical correlates of response to PD-L1 blockade with atezolizumab in urothelial cancer. Durable clinical benefit was defined as a progression-free survival longer than 6 months, and TCR features were additionally tested against progression-free survival and overall survival. Pretreatment tumor samples, along with matched peripheral blood serially collected before and after atezolizumab treatment, were subjected to TCR sequencing. Overall study results and their limits: Among patients with durable benefit, tumor-associated TCR clones showed greater expansion in peripheral blood 3 weeks after treatment started (n of about 20, p = 0.022). A pretreatment peripheral blood TCR clonality below the median was linked to improved progression-free and overall survival. Small sample size (n ≈ 27) and many exploratory analyses mean the results are intended to be hypothesis-generating.

A total of roughly 30 patients with locally advanced or metastatic urothelial carcinoma, treated at Memorial Sloan Kettering on a trial protocol, made up the cohort. Peripheral blood mononuclear cells were collected pretreatment and during treatment, with between 1 and 8 total time points obtained per patient. The Qiagen DNeasy Blood extraction kit was used to purify genomic DNA from total PBMCs and tumor samples. PBMCs were collected pretreatment and during treatment, and were isolated and stored as previously described. The chain uses TRBV28 and TRBJ2-3; 10 of the junction bases match TRBD2. The receptor was derived from a man between 60 and 75 years old with urothelial cancer. This material consisted of PBMCs, taken around atezolizumab (anti-PD-L1) treatment. The nucleotides are TGTGCCAGCAGTTTCCTAGCGGGAGCTCCGACCACGCAGTATTTT. Translated, this gives CASSFLAGAPTTQYF.